Each of the 27 T cell receptor beta chains below was sequenced from the same sample in a study of cytomegalovirus exposure and HLA in healthy donors. Measured with immunoSEQ multiplex PCR; TCRdb has only the in-frame clones, and not every one. The sample lists approximately 120,000 clones, around nine tenths occurring once. The sample was PBMCs. The receptors were sampled from a woman aged 18 to 35 in good health and CMV-seronegative.

For the CDR3, the DNA is TGTGCCAGCAGCGCCGCAGGGGACCTTGTTATTTCGAACACCGGGGAGCTGTTTTTT. As protein: CASSAAGDLVISNTGELFF. The genes are TRBV7-2 and TRBJ2-2; weak D call: TRBD1 (6 bases). The V gene's germline CDR1 is SGHTA and CDR2 FQGNSA. V gave up 5 bases and J gave up 0 bases, with 22 bases separating them. The CDR3 is made up of 19 amino acids.

The chain employs TRBV4-2 and TRBJ2-4, with 10 nucleotides matching TRBD2. Germline CDR1 is LGHNA and CDR2 is YNFKEQ. V was pared by 1 base and J by 4 bases, with 4 bases of the junction left unmatched. The CDR3 totals 16 residues. The DNA for the CDR3 is TGTGCCAGCAGCCAAGTGTCTAGCGGGGGTAAAAACATTCAGTACTTC. Encoded protein: CASSQVSSGGKNIQYF.

V and J are TRBV11-2 and TRBJ2-7; maybe TRBD2 (5 bases). CDR3 length: 14 amino acids. The V end was cut by 1 base, the J end by 5 bases, with 12 bases between. The germline gives CDR1 SGHAT, CDR2 FQNNGV. The CDR3 loop reads CASSLGRRRDEQYF. In DNA form, the CDR3 reads TGTGCCAGCAGCTTAGGTCGACGGCGGGACGAGCAGTACTTC.

V and J are TRBV27 and TRBJ2-7; a weak D match, TRBD2 (6 bases). The CDR3 totals 16 residues. CDR1 and CDR2 (germline): MNHEY, SMNVEV (reference sequence). The ends were cut back, 0 bases at V and 3 bases at J, with 15 bases in the middle. CDR3 protein: CASSLSFELAVYEQYF. In DNA form, the CDR3 reads TGTGCCAGCAGTTTATCGTTTGAACTAGCAGTCTACGAGCAGTACTTC.

This clone was counted a single time. The chain links TRBV7-8 to TRBJ1-1; D unclear. Germline assignment: CDR1 SGHVS and CDR2 FQNEAQ. This CDR3 has 15 residues. Trimming stripped 4 bases from V and 11 bases from J, with 23 bases between. This CDR3 reads CASSSKEGRSDDAFF. For the CDR3, the DNA is TGTGCCAGCAGCTCAAAGGAGGGAAGGAGTGACGATGCTTTCTTT. Drawing the rest from reference TRBV7-8 and TRBJ1-1, the complete variable domain is GAGVSQSPRYKVAKRGQDVALRCDPISGHVSLFWYQQALGQGPEFLTYFQNEAQLDKSGLPSDRFFAERPEGSVSTLKIQRTQQEDSAVYLCASSSKEGRSDDAFFGQGTRLTVV.

This clone was seen just once. The chain combines TRBV19 with TRBJ2-1; TRBD2 aligns across 8 bases. This CDR3 is 15 amino acids long. The germline CDR1 and CDR2 sequences are LNHDA and SQIVND (reference sequence). After removal of 4 bases from V and 0 bases from J, the junction contained 2 bases not matched to a gene. The CDR3 protein is CASSTLAASYNEQFF. The CDR3 DNA sequence: TGTGCCAGTAGTACACTAGCGGCCTCCTACAATGAGCAGTTCTTC.

The CDR3 protein is CASTGREVTGANVLTF. As DNA, the CDR3 is TGTGCCAGCACGGGCAGGGAGGTGACTGGGGCCAACGTCCTGACTTTC. The chain is built from TRBV7-6 and TRBJ2-6, with D perhaps TRBD2 (6 bases). The V gene lost 7 bases and the J gene lost 2 bases, with 15 bases spanning the gap. This CDR3 has 16 amino acids. Germline CDR1 is SGHVS and CDR2 is FNYEAQ.

This clone was found once. The chain has TRBV11-2 and TRBJ2-5; D gene uncertain. This CDR3 comprises 12 residues. Germline V CDR1 and CDR2: SGHAT, FQNNGV. V was shortened by 5 bases and J by 5 bases, with 9 bases between the two germline ends. The CDR3 DNA reads TGTGCCAGCAGCGAAGCGTGGGAGACCCAGTACTTC. Translated: CASSEAWETQYF.

J is TRBJ1-2 and V is TRBV19; D remains unclear. The CDR3 totals 13 residues. Germline values: CDR1 LNHDA, CDR2 SQIVND (reference sequence). V dropped 1 base and J dropped 4 bases, with 7 bases sitting between them. The CDR3 DNA reads as TGTGCCAGTAGTATAGCAGGATTCTATGGCTACACCTTC. Translation: CASSIAGFYGYTF.

The genes are TRBV6-1 and TRBJ2-1; 12 nucleotides agree with TRBD2. Germline lookup yields CDR1 MNHNS and CDR2 SASEGT. J gave up 0 bases and V 0 bases, and 0 bases lay outside the gene matches. This CDR3 is built from 17 residues. CDR3 in DNA: TGTGCCAGCAGTGAAGCGGGACTAGCGGGCTCCTACAATGAGCAGTTCTTC. It is translated as CASSEAGLAGSYNEQFF.

This sequence joins TRBV7-9 and TRBJ2-2, with D maybe TRBD2 (6 bases). The V gene's germline CDR1 is SEHNR and CDR2 FQNEAQ (reference sequence). The CDR3 contains 15 residues. V was pared by 4 bases and J by 0 bases, with 9 bases between. The CDR3 DNA reads as TGTGCCAGCAGCTGGGGGACTCCGAACACCGGGGAGCTGTTTTTT. Translating it yields CASSWGTPNTGELFF.

The chain recombines TRBV19 with TRBJ2-2; 10 nucleotides agree with TRBD2. CDR3 length: 14 residues. V was pared by 7 bases and J by 7 bases, with 6 bases of the junction left unmatched. Per the germline V gene, CDR1 is LNHDA and CDR2 is SQIVND (reference sequence). CDR3 residues: CASTLAGDDGELFF. The CDR3 DNA follows: TGTGCCAGTACGCTAGCGGGAGACGACGGGGAGCTGTTTTTT.

The V call is TRBV18, the J call TRBJ1-5; D remains unclear. Germline-derived CDR1 and CDR2 are KGHSH and LQKENI. V shed 2 bases and J shed 3 bases, with 5 bases lying between them. The CDR3 extends over 13 amino acids. CDR3 sequence: CASSPAINQPQHF. Here the CDR3 DNA reads TGTGCCAGCTCACCAGCGATCAATCAGCCCCAGCATTTT.

The rearrangement joins TRBV29-1 to TRBJ2-3; tentative D call: TRBD1 (5 bases). This CDR3 is 12 amino acids long. Trimming stripped 8 bases from V and 1 base from J, with 10 bases between. Germline V gene lookup returns CDR1 SQVTM and CDR2 ANQGSEA. CDR3 residues: CSMTARTDTQYF. CDR3 DNA sequence: TGCAGCATGACAGCTCGCACAGATACGCAGTATTTT.

The chain joins TRBV19 to TRBJ2-3; the match to TRBD1 covers 7 bases. CDR3 length equals 14 residues. V shed 3 bases, J shed 5 bases, and the junction held 5 bases outside the gene matches. CDR1 and CDR2 from the germline V gene are LNHDA and SQIVND (reference sequence). The CDR3 loop reads CASSITGVGDTQYF. In DNA, the CDR3 is TGTGCCAGTAGTATTACAGGGGTAGGAGATACGCAGTATTTT.

The chain employs TRBV5-1 and TRBJ1-4; 7 bases align to TRBD1. This CDR3 spans 15 amino acids. In germline, CDR1 is SGHRS, CDR2 YFSETQ. With V trimmed by 5 bases and J by 6 bases, 10 bases remained unmatched. The CDR3 nucleotides read TGCGCCAGCAGAGGGGCAGAGCAGGGGGATGAAAAACTGTTTTTT. Amino acid sequence: CASRGAEQGDEKLFF.

There are a few counts of this clone. The chain carries TRBV9 and TRBJ2-3, with 9 bases fitting TRBD2. This CDR3 contains 16 residues. The junction had 8 bases not matched to a gene; V was cut back by 0 bases and J by 6 bases. CDR1 and CDR2 from the germline V gene are SGDLS and YYNGEE. CDR3 residues: CASSVGVGGRGDTQYF. CDR3 DNA: TGTGCCAGCAGCGTAGGGGTAGGCGGGAGGGGGGATACGCAGTATTTT.

This chain connects TRBV29-1 to TRBJ2-7; 11 bases are shared with TRBD2. Germline V lookup: CDR1 SQVTM, CDR2 ANQGSEA. V gave up 4 bases and J gave up 7 bases; unmatched junction bases: 6. This CDR3 has 13 residues. The chain's CDR3 is CSVVASSGGEQYF. CDR3 bases: TGCAGCGTTGTGGCGTCTAGCGGGGGGGAGCAGTACTTC.

The chain carries TRBV28 and TRBJ1-5; TRBD1 matches at 11 bases. In germline, CDR1 is MDHEN, CDR2 SYDVKM. The CDR3 has 15 residues. J gave up 6 bases and V 2 bases, and 3 bases lay outside the gene matches. The CDR3 reads CASSLGTGGTQPQHF. The CDR3 DNA reads as TGTGCCAGCAGTTTAGGGACAGGGGGAACTCAGCCCCAGCATTTT.

The chain couples TRBV27 to TRBJ2-7; D gene ambiguous. The length of the CDR3 is 13 residues. Trimming removed 5 bases from V and 1 base from J, with 9 bases in between. Germline CDR1 and CDR2: MNHEY and SMNVEV (reference sequence). The CDR3: CASSRTTSYEQYF. CDR3 bases: TGTGCCAGCAGTCGAACTACTTCCTACGAGCAGTACTTC.

The chain links TRBV6-1 to TRBJ2-7, with 10 bases identical to TRBD2. The CDR3 has 14 amino acids. The germline V gene encodes CDR1 MNHNS and CDR2 SASEGT. V trimming: 6 bases; J trimming: 1 base; junction bases outside the gene matches: 3. The chain's CDR3 is CASRETSGSYEQYF. As DNA, the CDR3 is TGTGCCAGCAGGGAGACTAGCGGGTCCTACGAGCAGTACTTC.

This clone has more than one count but fewer than ten. The V gene is TRBV5-1, the J gene TRBJ1-1, with TRBD1 matching over 9 bases. The V segment lost 3 bases and the J segment 3 bases; nucleotides outside the gene matches: 9. CDR3 length: 16 amino acids. The V gene's germline CDR1 is SGHRS and CDR2 YFSETQ. The CDR3 nucleotides are TGCGCCAGCAGCTATAACAGGGGGCTCATCGACACTGAAGCTTTCTTT. This translates into CASSYNRGLIDTEAFF. Using reference TRBV5-1 and TRBJ1-1 for the parts outside the CDR3, the full variable domain is KAGVTQTPRYLIKTRGQQVTLSCSPISGHRSVSWYQQTPGQGLQFLFEYFSETQRNKGNFPGRFSGRQFSNSRSEMNVSTLELGDSALYLCASSYNRGLIDTEAFFGQGTRLTVV.

This rearrangement joins TRBV15 to TRBJ2-1; the match to TRBD2 covers 8 bases. The V gene end was trimmed by 1 base and the J gene end by 3 bases; junction bases not matched to a gene: 8. Germline CDR1 reads LNHNV; CDR2 reads YYDKDF (reference sequence). This CDR3 spans 17 amino acids. CDR3 amino acids: CATSRGLISGVYNEQFF. Here the CDR3 DNA reads TGTGCCACCAGCAGAGGTTTGATTAGCGGGGTCTACAATGAGCAGTTCTTC.

The gene calls are TRBV28 and TRBJ2-7, with TRBD2 identical over 10 bases. V gave up 5 bases and J gave up 3 bases; unmatched junction bases: 7. CDR3 length equals 15 residues. In germline, CDR1 is MDHEN, CDR2 SYDVKM. The CDR3: CASSDWTSGDYEQYF. The DNA for the CDR3 is TGTGCCAGCAGTGATTGGACTAGCGGCGACTACGAGCAGTACTTC.

CDR3 DNA sequence: TGTGCCAGCAGCGTAGGGACTAGCGGGACAGATACGCAGTATTTT. Its protein is CASSVGTSGTDTQYF. V and J are TRBV9 and TRBJ2-3; TRBD2 matches at 11 bases. J lost 3 bases, V lost 0 bases, and 0 bases had no gene match. Germline values: CDR1 SGDLS, CDR2 YYNGEE. This CDR3 is 15 amino acids long.

This clone was seen a few times. The chain has TRBV12-5 and TRBJ1-2; no clear D gene. V was clipped by 8 bases and J by 2 bases, with 12 bases between them. The CDR3 consists of 13 residues. Looked up from germline, CDR1 is LGHNT and CDR2 is FRNRAP. CDR3 DNA: TGTGCTAGTAGCGTGAGACTAAACTATGGCTACACCTTC. The encoded protein is CASSVRLNYGYTF.

The chain links TRBV30 to TRBJ2-3; tentatively, D is TRBD1 (7 bases). Between the trimmed V and J ends, which lost 2 bases and 0 bases, there was a span of 9 bases. The germline V gene has CDR1 GTSNPN and CDR2 SVGIG (reference sequence). The CDR3 is 14 residues long. The CDR3 loop reads CAWSPGGSTDTQYF. CDR3 DNA: TGTGCCTGGAGTCCAGGGGGGAGCACAGATACGCAGTATTTT.